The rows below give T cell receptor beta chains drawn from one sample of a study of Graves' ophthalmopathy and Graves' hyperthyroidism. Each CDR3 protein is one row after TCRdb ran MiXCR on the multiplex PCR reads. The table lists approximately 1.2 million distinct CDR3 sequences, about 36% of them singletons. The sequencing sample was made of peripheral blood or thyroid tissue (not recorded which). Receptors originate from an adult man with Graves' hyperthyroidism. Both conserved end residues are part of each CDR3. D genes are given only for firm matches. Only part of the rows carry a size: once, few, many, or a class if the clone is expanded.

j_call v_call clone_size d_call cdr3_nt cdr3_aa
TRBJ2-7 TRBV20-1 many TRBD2 TGCAGTGCTAGCCTGCTTGGGGGACTAGCGAGGGACGAGCAGTACTTC CSASLLGGLARDEQYF
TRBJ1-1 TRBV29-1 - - TGCAGCGTTGGCGGGGTTGAAGCTTTCTTT CSVGGVEAFF
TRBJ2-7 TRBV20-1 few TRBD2 TGCAGTGCTAGAGATCTTATAGGGACTAGTTCTTACGAGCAGTACTTC CSARDLIGTSSYEQYF
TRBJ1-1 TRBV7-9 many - TGTGCCAGCAGCTTAGCACGGGGGGGCGTAACTGAAGCTTTCTTT CASSLARGGVTEAFF
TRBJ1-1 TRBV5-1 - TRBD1 TGCGCCAGCTCATCCCGGGACAGGGACTCGAACACTGAAGCTTTCTTT CASSSRDRDSNTEAFF
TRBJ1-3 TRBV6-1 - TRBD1 TGTGCCAGCAGTGAAGACGACAGGGTTGGAAACACCATATATTTT CASSEDDRVGNTIYF
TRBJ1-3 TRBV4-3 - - TGCGCCAGCAGCCAAGATACTCGAGCCGACGGTGGAAACACCATATATTTT CASSQDTRADGGNTIYF
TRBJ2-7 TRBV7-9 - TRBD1 TGTGCCAGCAGCTTAATAGGAGGGTTAATTTCGGGACAGGGTTACAACGAGCACTACTTC CASSLIGGLISGQGYNEHYF
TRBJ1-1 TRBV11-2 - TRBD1 TGTGCCAGCCGTTATGGTAAAAGGACAGGGGTTGACACTGAAGCTTTCTTT CASRYGKRTGVDTEAFF
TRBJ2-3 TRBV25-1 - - TGTGCCAGCAGTGGATCCCCGCAGTATTTT CASSGSPQYF
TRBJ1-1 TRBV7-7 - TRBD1 TGTGCCAGCAGCACCGGGAGGGGGCAAGCTGAAGCTTTCTTT CASSTGRGQAEAFF
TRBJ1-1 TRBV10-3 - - TGTGCCATCAGTGATAGATCGAACACTGAAGCTTTCTTT CAISDRSNTEAFF
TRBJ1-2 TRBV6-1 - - TGTGCCAGCAGTCTAGACCAACGAGGGGGCTACACCTTC CASSLDQRGGYTF
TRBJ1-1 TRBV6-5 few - TGTGCCAGCAGTTACTCATCAGGGGTTTTCACTGAAGCTTTCTTT CASSYSSGVFTEAFF
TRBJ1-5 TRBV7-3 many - TGTGCCAGCAGCTCGCCCAGGGTCCAGCCCCAGCATTTT CASSSPRVQPQHF
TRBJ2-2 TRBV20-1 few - TGCAGTGCTAGCGATATGAACACCGGGGAGCTGTTTTTT CSASDMNTGELFF
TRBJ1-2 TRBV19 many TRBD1 TGTGCCAGTAGTACGCCGGGACAGGGCTTCATTGTTTATGGCTACACCTTC CASSTPGQGFIVYGYTF
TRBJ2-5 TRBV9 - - TGTGCCAGCAGCCACTCGGCCAGCTTGAATCAGCCCCAGTACTTC CASSHSASLNQPQYF
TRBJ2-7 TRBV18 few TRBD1 TGTGCCAGCTCGCAACAGGGGCGAAGGAACGAGCAGTACTTC CASSQQGRRNEQYF
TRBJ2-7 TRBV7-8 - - TGTGCCAGCAGCCCTGAAGGCCACTCTAGCGACGAGCAGTACTTC CASSPEGHSSDEQYF
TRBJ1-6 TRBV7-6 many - TGTGCCAGCAGCTTAGCGGGGGCGGAATCTGTTTCACCCCTCCACTTT CASSLAGAESVSPLHF
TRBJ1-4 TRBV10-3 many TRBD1 TGTGCCATCAGTGACCAGGGACAGGGGACTTCTCGGGAAAAACTGTTTTTT CAISDQGQGTSREKLFF
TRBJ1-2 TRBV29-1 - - TGCAGCGTTGAGGTAGGTCGAGAGGGCTACACCTTC CSVEVGREGYTF
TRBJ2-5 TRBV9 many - TGTGCCAGCAGCCCACAGGGAGCCAAAGAGACCCAGTACTTC CASSPQGAKETQYF
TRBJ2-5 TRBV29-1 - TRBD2 TGCAGCGTTGAAGTTAGCGGGAATAGGGAGACCCAGTACTTC CSVEVSGNRETQYF
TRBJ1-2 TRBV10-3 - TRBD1 TGTGCCATCACGGCTGGGACAGGGGGTGTACTCATCTATGGCTACACCTTC CAITAGTGGVLIYGYTF
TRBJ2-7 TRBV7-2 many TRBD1 TGTGCCAGCAGCTTAGCGGGACAGGGGGCGATCGAGCAGTACTTC CASSLAGQGAIEQYF
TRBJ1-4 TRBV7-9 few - TGTGCCAGCAGCTTCGGGGGCAATAATGAAAAACTGTTTTTT CASSFGGNNEKLFF
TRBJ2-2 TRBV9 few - TGTGCCAGCAGCGAACGAGGGGGGGGTTATCAAACCGGGGAGCTGTTTTTT CASSERGGGYQTGELFF
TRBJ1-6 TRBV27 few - TGTGCCAGCAGTTTCGCCATCGATTCACCCCTCCACTTT CASSFAIDSPLHF
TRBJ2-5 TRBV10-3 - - TGTGCTAGAGTGCTGCAAGAGACCCAGTACTTC CARVLQETQYF
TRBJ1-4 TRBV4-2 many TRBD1 TGTGCCAGCAGCCAAGGACAGGGCGAAGAAAAACTGTTTTTT CASSQGQGEEKLFF
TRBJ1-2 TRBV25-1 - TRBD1 TGTGCCAGCAGTCTACAGGGGTACCATGGCTACACCTTC CASSLQGYHGYTF
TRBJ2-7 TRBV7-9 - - - CASSFYICSALSRTPPYEQYF
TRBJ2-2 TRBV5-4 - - TGTGCCAGCAGCTTGGCGGGGGGCCGGAACACCGGGGAGCTGTTTTTT CASSLAGGRNTGELFF
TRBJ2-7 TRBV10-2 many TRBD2 TGTGCCAGCAGCGCCGGACTAGCGGGAGACTACGAGCAGTACTTC CASSAGLAGDYEQYF
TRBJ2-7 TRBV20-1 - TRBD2 TGCAGTGCTAGAGCAGGCGGGAGCACCTACGAGCAGTACTTC CSARAGGSTYEQYF
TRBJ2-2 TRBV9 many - TGTGCCAGCAGCCGATCATTGGGACGGCTGTTGGCGAACACCGGGGAGCTGTTTTTT CASSRSLGRLLANTGELFF
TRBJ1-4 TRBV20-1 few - TGCAGTGCTCCGAAGGGACTAGCGGGAAGCAATGAAAAACTGTTTTTT CSAPKGLAGSNEKLFF